The entry that follows covers one T cell receptor (beta chain) sequence. Only a few counts were recorded for this clone. The antigen it recognizes is unknown. Base qualities are not provided; no much larger clone lies one nucleotide away. The data originate from a study of tumor T cells in aggressive B-cell lymphoma (dated by TCRdb to about 2017). The germline V gene encodes CDR1 SGHTS and CDR2 YDEGEE. V sheds 4 bases and J sheds 1 base, leaving 17 bases between their ends. Reading from cysteine to phenylalanine, the CDR3 counts 16 amino acids. The kept DNA is CDR3 alone, 48 bases in frame from the first base. Library preparation used the immunoSEQ multiplex PCR assay. The table comes from immuneACCESS by way of TCRdb, which keeps in-frame sequences with V and J called. Part of the clones is missing from these tables; in studies checked, under half for an unresolved V gene and the rest for unknown reasons. A total of about 3,700 clones appear in this sample, almost 85% of them only once. Roughly 48% of the sample goes to the ten largest clones.

The chain employs TRBV5-8 and TRBJ2-5; possibly the D gene is TRBD2, per 6 matching bases. The receptor was isolated from an adult with diffuse large B cell lymphoma. Specimen: tumor tissue. At the DNA level, the sequence is TGTGCCAGCAGCCCTACCGGGCCGACTAGCCAAGAGACCCAGTACTTC. It codes for CASSPTGPTSQETQYF. The full variable domain, completed from the reference TRBV5-8 and TRBJ2-5 proteins outside the CDR3, reads EAGVTQSPTHLIKTRGQQATLRCSPISGHTSVYWYQQALGLGLQFLLWYDEGEERNRGNFPPRFSGRQFPNYSSELNVNALELEDSALYLCASSPTGPTSQETQYFGPGTRLLVL.